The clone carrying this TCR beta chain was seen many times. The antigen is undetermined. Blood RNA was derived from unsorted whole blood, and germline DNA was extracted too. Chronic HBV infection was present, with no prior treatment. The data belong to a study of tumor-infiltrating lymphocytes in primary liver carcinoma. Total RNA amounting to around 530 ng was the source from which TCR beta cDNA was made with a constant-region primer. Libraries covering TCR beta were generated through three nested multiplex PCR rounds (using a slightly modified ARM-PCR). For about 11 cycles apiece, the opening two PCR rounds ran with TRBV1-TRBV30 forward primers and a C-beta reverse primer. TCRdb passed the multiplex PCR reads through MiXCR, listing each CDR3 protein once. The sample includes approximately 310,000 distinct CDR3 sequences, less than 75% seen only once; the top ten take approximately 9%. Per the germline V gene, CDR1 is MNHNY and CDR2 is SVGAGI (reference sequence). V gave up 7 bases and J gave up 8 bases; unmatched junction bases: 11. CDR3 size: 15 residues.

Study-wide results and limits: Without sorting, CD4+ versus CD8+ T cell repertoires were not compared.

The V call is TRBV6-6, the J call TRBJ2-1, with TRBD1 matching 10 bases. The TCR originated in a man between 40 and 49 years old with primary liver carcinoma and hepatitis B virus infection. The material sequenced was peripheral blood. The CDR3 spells CASTPGTGDGYEQFF. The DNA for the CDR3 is TGTGCCAGCACACCGGGGACAGGGGATGGGTATGAGCAGTTCTTC.